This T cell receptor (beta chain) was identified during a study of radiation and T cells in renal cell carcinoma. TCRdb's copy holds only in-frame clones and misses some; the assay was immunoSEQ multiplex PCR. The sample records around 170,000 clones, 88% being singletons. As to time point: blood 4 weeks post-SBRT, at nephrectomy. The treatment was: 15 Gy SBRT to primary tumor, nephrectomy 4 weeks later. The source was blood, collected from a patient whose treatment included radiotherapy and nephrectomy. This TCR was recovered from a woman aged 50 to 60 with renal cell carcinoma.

The CDR3 loop reads CASSLVTSGGSYEQYF. The CDR3 DNA sequence: TGTGCCAGCAGCTTAGTAACGTCAGGGGGCTCCTACGAGCAGTACTTC. The rearrangement joins TRBV7-2 to TRBJ2-7; 7 bases are a match to TRBD1. Germline V gene lookup returns CDR1 SGHTA and CDR2 FQGNSA. V trimming: 1 base; J trimming: 0 bases; junction bases outside the gene matches: 6. The CDR3 has 16 residues.